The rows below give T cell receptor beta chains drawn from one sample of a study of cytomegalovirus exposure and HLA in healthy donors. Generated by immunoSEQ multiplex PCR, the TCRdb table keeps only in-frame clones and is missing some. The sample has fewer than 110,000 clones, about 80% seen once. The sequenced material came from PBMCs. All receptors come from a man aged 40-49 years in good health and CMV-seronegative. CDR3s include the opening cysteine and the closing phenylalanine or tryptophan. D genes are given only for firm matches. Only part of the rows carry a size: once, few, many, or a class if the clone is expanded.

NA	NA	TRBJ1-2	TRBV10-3	CAIRGDFPNYGYTF	TGTGCCATCAGGGGGGACTTCCCAAACTATGGCTACACCTTC
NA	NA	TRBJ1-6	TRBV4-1	CASSQVPGNTLHF	TGCGCCAGCAGCCAAGTGCCAGGGAACACCCTCCACTTT
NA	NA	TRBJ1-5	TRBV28	CASRLLAGYQPQHF	TGTGCCAGCAGATTATTGGCTGGTTATCAGCCCCAGCATTTT
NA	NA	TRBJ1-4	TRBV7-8	CASSLLRGLATNEKLFF	TGTGCCAGCAGCTTATTAAGGGGTTTGGCAACTAATGAAAAACTGTTTTTT
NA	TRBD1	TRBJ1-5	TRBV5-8	CASRDREYQPQHF	TGTGCCAGCAGGGACAGGGAATATCAGCCCCAGCATTTT
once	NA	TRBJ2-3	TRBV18	CASSPQQGADTQYF	TGTGCCAGCTCACCTCAACAGGGCGCAGATACGCAGTATTTT
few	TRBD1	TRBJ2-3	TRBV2	CASRWTGDISDTQYF	TGTGCCAGCCGATGGACAGGGGATATTTCAGATACGCAGTATTTT
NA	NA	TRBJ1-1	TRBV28	CASSSPDRNTEAFF	TGTGCCAGCAGTTCCCCAGACAGGAACACTGAAGCTTTCTTT
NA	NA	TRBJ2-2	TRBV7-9	CSSSIDRPKNTGELFF	TGTTCCAGCAGCATTGACAGACCGAAAAACACCGGGGAGCTGTTTTTT
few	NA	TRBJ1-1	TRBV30	CAWSVQGYTEAFF	TGTGCCTGGAGTGTACAGGGTTATACTGAAGCTTTCTTT
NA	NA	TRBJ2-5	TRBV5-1	CASSFPEETQYF	TGCGCCAGCAGCTTCCCCGAGGAGACCCAGTACTTC
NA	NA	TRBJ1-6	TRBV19	CASRKGVPNSPLHF	TGTGCCAGTAGGAAGGGGGTCCCTAATTCACCCCTCCACTTT
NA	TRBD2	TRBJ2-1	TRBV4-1	CASSHRTSGGYNEQFF	TGCGCCAGCAGCCACCGGACTAGCGGGGGTTACAATGAGCAGTTCTTC
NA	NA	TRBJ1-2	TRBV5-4	CASSSDSYGYTF	TGTGCCAGCAGCTCGGACAGCTATGGCTACACCTTC
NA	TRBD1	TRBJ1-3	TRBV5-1	CASSLGSSGQANSGNTIYF	TGCGCCAGCAGCTTGGGGTCCTCGGGACAGGCGAACTCTGGAAACACCATATATTTT
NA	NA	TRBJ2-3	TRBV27	CASSLYVRGDTQYF	TGTGCCAGCAGTTTATATGTTAGGGGAGATACGCAGTATTTT
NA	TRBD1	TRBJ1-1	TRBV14	CASTAQGANTEAFF	TGTGCCAGCACCGCACAGGGGGCGAACACTGAAGCTTTCTTT
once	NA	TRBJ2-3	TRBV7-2	CASSLVSLNTQYF	TGTGCCAGCAGCTTAGTATCACTAAATACGCAGTATTTT
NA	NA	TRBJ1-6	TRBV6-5	CAAKGGGLVNSPLHF	TGTGCCGCAAAGGGCGGGGGCTTAGTTAATTCACCCCTCCACTTT
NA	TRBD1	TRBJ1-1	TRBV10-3	CAASDRVGTEAFF	TGTGCCGCCTCTGACAGGGTTGGCACTGAAGCTTTCTTT
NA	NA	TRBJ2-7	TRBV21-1	CASRSICRDRPTYEQYF	TGTGCCAGCCGTTCTATCTGCCGGGACAGGCCGACCTACGAGCAGTACTTC
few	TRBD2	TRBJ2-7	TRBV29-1	CSAGTSGEQYF	TGCAGCGCCGGGACTAGCGGGGAGCAGTACTTC
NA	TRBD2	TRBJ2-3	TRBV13	CASSLGLAGGSTDTQYF	TGTGCCAGCAGCTTAGGCCTAGCGGGGGGGTCAACAGATACGCAGTATTTT
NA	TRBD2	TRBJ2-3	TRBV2	CASRGLAGTDTQYF	TGTGCCAGCAGGGGACTAGCGGGCACAGATACGCAGTATTTT
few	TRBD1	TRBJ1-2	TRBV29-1	CSVEGQGDRGYTF	TGCAGCGTTGAGGGGCAGGGGGACCGCGGCTACACCTTC
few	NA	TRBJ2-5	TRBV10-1	CASSESGGQETQYF	TGCGCCAGCAGTGAGTCGGGGGGACAAGAGACCCAGTACTTC
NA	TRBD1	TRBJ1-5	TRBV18	CASSPGQGNSNQPQHF	TGTGCCAGCTCACCCGGACAGGGGAATAGCAATCAGCCCCAGCATTTT
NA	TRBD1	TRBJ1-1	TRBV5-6	CASSRTGMNTEAFF	TGTGCCAGCAGCAGGACAGGGATGAACACTGAAGCTTTCTTT
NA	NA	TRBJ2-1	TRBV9	CASSESGSSYNEQFF	TGTGCCAGCAGCGAGAGCGGCAGCTCCTACAATGAGCAGTTCTTC
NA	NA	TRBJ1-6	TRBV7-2	CASRVTGFNSPLHF	TGTGCCAGCCGGGTCACAGGATTTAATTCACCCCTCCACTTT
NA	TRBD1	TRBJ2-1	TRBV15	CATSSPDRGTYNEQFF	TGTGCCACCAGCTCCCCGGACAGGGGAACCTACAATGAGCAGTTCTTC
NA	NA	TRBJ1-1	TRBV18	CASSPGASGMNTEAFF	TGTGCCAGCTCACCTGGGGCCTCAGGAATGAACACTGAAGCTTTCTTT
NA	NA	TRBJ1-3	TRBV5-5	CASRQPGSGNTIYF	TGTGCCAGCAGGCAGCCAGGGTCTGGAAACACCATATATTTT
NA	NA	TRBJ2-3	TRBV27	CASSFRQSTDTQYF	TGTGCCAGCAGTTTTCGACAAAGCACAGATACGCAGTATTTT
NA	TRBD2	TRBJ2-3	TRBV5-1	CASSLLAGGVDTQYF	TGCGCCAGCAGCTTACTAGCGGGGGGCGTAGATACGCAGTATTTT
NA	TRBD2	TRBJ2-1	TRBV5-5	CASSTRQTSGGLYNEQFF	TGTGCCAGCAGCACCCGACAGACTAGCGGGGGGCTCTACAATGAGCAGTTCTTC
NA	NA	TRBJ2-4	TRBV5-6	CASSLRDTLGKNIQYF	TGTGCCAGCAGCCTCCGGGACACCCTAGGCAAAAACATTCAGTACTTC
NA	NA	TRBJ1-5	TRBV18	CASSPSRTQNQPQHF	TGTGCCAGCTCACCGTCCAGGACTCAAAATCAGCCCCAGCATTTT
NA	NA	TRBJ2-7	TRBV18	CASSGGGYEQYF	TGTGCCAGCTCCGGGGGAGGTTACGAGCAGTACTTC
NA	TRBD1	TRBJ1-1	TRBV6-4	CASRRTGNTEAFF	TGTGCCAGCAGACGGACAGGGAACACTGAAGCTTTCTTT
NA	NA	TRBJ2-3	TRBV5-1	CASRGGEHYTDTQYF	TGCGCCAGCAGAGGGGGGGAGCACTACACAGATACGCAGTATTTT
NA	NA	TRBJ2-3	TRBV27	CASSLAVRPDTQYF	TGTGCCAGCAGTTTAGCGGTCCGGCCCGATACGCAGTATTTT
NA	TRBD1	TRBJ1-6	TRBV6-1	CASSPRTGGRSPLHF	TGTGCCAGCAGTCCCCGGACAGGGGGACGCTCACCCCTCCACTTT
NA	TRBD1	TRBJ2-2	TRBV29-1	CSVDGQGAGELFF	TGCAGCGTCGACGGACAGGGGGCCGGGGAGCTGTTTTTT
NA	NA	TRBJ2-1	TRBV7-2	CASSLYNNEQFF	TGTGCCAGCAGCCTTTATAACAATGAGCAGTTCTTC
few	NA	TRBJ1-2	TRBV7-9	CASSDRSGYTF	TGTGCCAGCAGCGACAGGTCTGGCTACACCTTC
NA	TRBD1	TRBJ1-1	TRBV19	CASKQGLNTEAFF	TGTGCCAGTAAACAGGGGCTGAACACTGAAGCTTTCTTT
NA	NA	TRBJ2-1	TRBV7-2	CASTRRGPPSYNEQFF	TGTGCCAGCACCCGGCGGGGACCACCGTCCTACAATGAGCAGTTCTTC
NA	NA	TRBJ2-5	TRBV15	CATSRDPPPRGTQYF	TGTGCCACCAGCAGAGATCCACCTCCGAGAGGGACCCAGTACTTC